This T cell receptor (beta chain) came from a study of beta chain features in type 1 diabetes. Remarks on this clone: Its target is unknown.

Germline V gene sequence: CDR1 SNHLY, CDR2 FYNNEI. This CDR3 is built from 14 residues. V dropped 5 bases and J dropped 5 bases, with 16 bases sitting between them. What was sequenced were expressed TCRB transcripts, since all of the isolated RNA had been reverse transcribed. The method was immunoSEQ multiplex PCR; TCRdb's version includes in-frame clones alone and lacks a portion of them. The sample consists of 600,000 or so clones, over 10% of them appearing once. Overall study results and limits: Sequencing the cDNA could make cells with high TCR expression show up more than they should. The analysis here could not establish whether HLA type shapes TCRB rearrangement. All four CD4+ subsets from Type 1 diabetes patients carried moderately but significantly shorter TCRB CDR3s. More deletions and fewer insertions at VDJ junctions were found in patients with type 1 diabetes. Naive, central memory and regulatory TCRB repertoires appeared more similar among patients than healthy donors.

Sequences were obtained from naive CD4+ T cells from blood. The clonotype was recovered from a man aged 25-45 years with type 1 diabetes. V is TRBV2 and J is TRBJ2-7, with D perhaps matching TRBD2 (5 bases). The DNA of the CDR3 is TGTGCCAGCAGTCCCGGCGGGCTGGGCCACGAGCAGTACTTC. Translation gives CASSPGGLGHEQYF.